This entry describes one T cell receptor (beta chain). Original analysis: From reference gene primer amplification, estimates of nucleated cell counts were derived. Some clones are missing from TCRdb's copy, which holds only in-frame ones; the method was immunoSEQ multiplex PCR. D and trimming come from the DNA, and the V and J calls and clone size come from that table. The sample includes about 300,000 clones, around 88% of them seen just once. CDR1 is SGHDT, CDR2 YYEEEE, per germline. The V end lost 0 bases, the J end lost 5 bases, and 9 bases lay between the germline ends. CDR3 length equals 14 residues. This sample was taken from a study of blood T cell repertoires in COVID-19. Study context: Both acute and convalescent COVID-19 samples were obtained from the United States, Italy and Spain.

This TCR came from a woman aged 25 to 45 who had recovered from COVID-19. The sample taken for sequencing was peripheral blood. The rearrangement links TRBV5-6 to TRBJ1-5, with unresolved D. CDR3 in amino acids: CASSLASGDQPQHF. Here the CDR3 DNA reads TGTGCCAGCAGCTTGGCTTCGGGTGATCAGCCCCAGCATTTT. Looking up the rest from reference TRBV5-6 and TRBJ1-5 gives the full variable domain: DAGVTQSPTHLIKTRGQQVTLRCSPKSGHDTVSWYQQALGQGPQFIFQYYEEEERQRGNFPDRFSGHQFPNYSSELNVNALLLGDSALYLCASSLASGDQPQHFGDGTRLSIL.